The clone carrying this TCR beta chain has just a few counts. Its specificity is unknown. This sample stems from a study of OX40 agonist ivuxolimab in advanced cancers. On the study more broadly: Cancers in dose escalation were hepatocellular, melanoma, renal cell and head and neck. Three patients, one with hepatocellular carcinoma and two with cutaneous melanoma, responded partially. Study-wide findings and caveats: At 0.1 to 3.0 mg/kg and by week 6, CD4+ and CD8+ T cells in the blood had expanded clonally.

The CDR3 length is 17 residues. Germline lookup yields CDR1 MGHRA and CDR2 YSYEKL. The V and J ends lost 4 bases and 4 bases respectively, with 22 bases between them. Produced via immunoSEQ multiplex PCR; TCRdb's table is partial and in-frame only. This table holds tens of thousands of clones, roughly 80% found once. The TCR originated in an adult with an advanced solid tumor such as melanoma, head and neck, liver or kidney cancer. Specimen: CD4+ or CD8+ T cells sorted from blood, collected in a trial of the OX40 agonist ivuxolimab. The V call is TRBV4-1, the J call TRBJ1-1; D unresolved. The CDR3 DNA follows: TGCGCCAGCAGCCCCGACCTCTCGGGGATGAGGACCACTGAAGCTTTCTTT. This encodes CASSPDLSGMRTTEAFF.